Below, 7 T cell receptor beta chains from the same sample are listed, as sequenced in a study of T cells in Graves' hyperthyroidism and ophthalmopathy. Researchers amplified the TCR beta CDR3 regions from RNA transcripts. An initial round of RT-PCR targeting the TCR CDR3 relied on the HTBI primer set. MiXCR, applied by TCRdb to the multiplex PCR reads, yields one record per CDR3 protein. This sample carries roughly 580,000 distinct CDR3 sequences, about 15% of them seen once, and the ten largest clones take approximately 5.7%. The sequencing input was blood. The origin of the receptors is a woman in her 30s with Graves' hyperthyroidism that later progressed to Graves' ophthalmopathy.

Ten or more counts support this clonotype. The genes are TRBV20-1 and TRBJ1-6; D ambiguous. The CDR3 has 13 amino acids. Germline loops: CDR1 DFQATT, CDR2 SNEGSKA (reference sequence). Trimming removed 6 bases at V and 5 bases at J, with 11 bases between. The CDR3 nucleotides are TGCAGTGCCCCGTCGGGGAATAATTCACCCCTCCACTTT. As protein: CSAPSGNNSPLHF.

The CDR3 nucleotides read TGTGCCAGCAGCTCGAGGACAGGGACTAATTCACCCCTCCACTTT. Translation gives CASSSRTGTNSPLHF. The rearrangement joins TRBV13 to TRBJ1-6, with 8 positions matching TRBD1. Germline V gene data show CDR1 as PRHDT and CDR2 as FYEKMQ (reference sequence). V shed 4 bases and J 6 bases; nucleotides not matched to a gene: 5. The CDR3 runs 15 residues.

This rearrangement joins TRBV29-1 to TRBJ2-3; unclear D gene. V shed 6 bases and J shed 2 bases, with 6 bases lying between them. Germline V gene lookup returns CDR1 SQVTM and CDR2 ANQGSEA. The CDR3 runs to 11 residues. CDR3 protein: CSVRHTDTQYF. In nucleotides, the CDR3 is TGCAGCGTCAGACACACAGATACGCAGTATTTT.

The genes are TRBV6-5 and TRBJ2-2; D remains ambiguous. The CDR3 extends over 14 amino acids. The germline CDR1 and CDR2 sequences are MNHEY and SVGAGI. Trimming left V 0 bases short and J 7 bases short, with 9 bases between. The CDR3: CASSYSSEYGELFF. The DNA of the CDR3 is TGTGCCAGCAGTTACTCGTCAGAATACGGGGAGCTGTTTTTT.

In its sample, this clonotype was seen a few times. V usage is TRBV19 and J usage is TRBJ2-1; 9 bases are a match to TRBD2. This CDR3 spans 17 amino acids. Looked up from germline, CDR1 is LNHDA and CDR2 is SQIVND (reference sequence). V was pared by 1 base and J by 0 bases, with 4 bases of the junction left unmatched. The CDR3 here is CASSIGLAASSYNEQFF. The DNA of the CDR3 is TGTGCCAGTAGTATAGGACTAGCGGCGAGCTCCTACAATGAGCAGTTCTTC.

There are many counts of this clonotype. V usage is TRBV14 and J usage is TRBJ2-7, with D perhaps TRBD2 (6 bases). Between the trimmed V and J ends, which lost 7 bases and 3 bases, there was a span of 16 bases. The CDR3 is made up of 14 amino acids. Germline V gene sequence: CDR1 SGHDN, CDR2 FVKESK. The CDR3 reads CASTLGGGNYEQYF. The CDR3 nucleotides read TGTGCCAGCACCCTTGGGGGAGGAAACTACGAGCAGTACTTC.

The chain recombines TRBV2 with TRBJ2-1; weak D call: TRBD2 (5 bases). Trimming cost V 5 bases and J 8 bases, with 13 bases left between them. This CDR3 has 13 residues. In germline, CDR1 is SNHLY, CDR2 FYNNEI. CDR3 protein: CASSKDSYYEQFF. CDR3 bases: TGTGCCAGCAGTAAGGACTCGTACTATGAGCAGTTCTTC.